This T cell receptor (beta chain) was sequenced during a study of blood T cell repertoires in COVID-19. Study-wide background: Sites in the United States, Italy and Spain provided acute and convalescent COVID-19 samples.

Original data processing: Estimation of nucleated cell counts relied on the amplification of reference gene primers. TCRdb's table, derived via immunoSEQ multiplex PCR, lists solely in-frame clones and lacks some. The DNA was the basis for D and trimming; V, J and clone size are from that table. The repertoire includes 60,000 to 70,000 clones, just over 85% of them detected once, and about 43% sits in the top ten. Losses at the gene ends were 0 bases for V and 3 bases for J; bases not matched to a gene: 7. The CDR3 length is 17 residues. Germline CDR1 and CDR2: SGHRS and YFSETQ. The origin of this receptor is a woman aged 60-75 years with COVID-19, enrolled during active disease. Source material: peripheral blood. The chain links TRBV5-1 to TRBJ2-5; TRBD2 matches 11 bases. CDR3 loop: CASSLGLRGLAEETQYF. DNA for the CDR3: TGCGCCAGCAGCTTGGGATTAAGGGGACTAGCGGAAGAGACCCAGTACTTC.